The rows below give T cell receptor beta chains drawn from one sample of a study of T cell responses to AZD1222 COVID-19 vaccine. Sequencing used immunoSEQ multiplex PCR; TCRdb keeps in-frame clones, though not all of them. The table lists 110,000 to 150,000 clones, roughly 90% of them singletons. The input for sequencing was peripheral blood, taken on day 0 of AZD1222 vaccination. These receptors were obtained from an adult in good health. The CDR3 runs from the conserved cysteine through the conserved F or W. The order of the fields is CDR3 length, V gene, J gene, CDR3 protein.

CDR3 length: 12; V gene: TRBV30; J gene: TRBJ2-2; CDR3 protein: CAEGVNTGELFF
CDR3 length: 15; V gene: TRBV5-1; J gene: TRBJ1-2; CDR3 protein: CASSFGVGRGTGYTF
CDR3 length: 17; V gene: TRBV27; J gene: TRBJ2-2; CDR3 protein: CASSPTGAGGPSGELFF
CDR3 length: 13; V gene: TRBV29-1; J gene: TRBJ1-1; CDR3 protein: CSVALALNTEAFF
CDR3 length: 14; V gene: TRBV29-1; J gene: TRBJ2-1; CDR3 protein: CSVSGLAGGNEQFF
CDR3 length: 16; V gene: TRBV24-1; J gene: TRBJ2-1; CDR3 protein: CATSDSTSRSYNEQFF
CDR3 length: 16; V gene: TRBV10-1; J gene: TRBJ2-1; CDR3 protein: CASSESTGAVYNEQFF
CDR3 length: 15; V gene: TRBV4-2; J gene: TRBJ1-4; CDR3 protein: CASSQDGTTSGKLFF
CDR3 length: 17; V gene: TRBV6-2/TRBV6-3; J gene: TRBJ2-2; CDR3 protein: CASSYTPDERGRRELFF
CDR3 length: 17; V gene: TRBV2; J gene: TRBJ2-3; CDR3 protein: CASSEVGRALSTDTQYF
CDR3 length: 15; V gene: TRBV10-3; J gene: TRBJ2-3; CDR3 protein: CAISDGGRATDTQYF
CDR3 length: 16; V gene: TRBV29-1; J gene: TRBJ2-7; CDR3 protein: CSVEIPETSRKYEQYF
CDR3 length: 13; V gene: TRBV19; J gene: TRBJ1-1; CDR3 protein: CASSIDRDIEAFF
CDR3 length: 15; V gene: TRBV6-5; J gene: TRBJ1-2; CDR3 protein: CASSPRDRLRDGYTF
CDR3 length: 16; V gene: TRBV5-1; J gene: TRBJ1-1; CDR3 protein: CASSSEGLGLNTEAFF
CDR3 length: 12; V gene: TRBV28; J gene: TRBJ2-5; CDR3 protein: CAIEGGTETQYF
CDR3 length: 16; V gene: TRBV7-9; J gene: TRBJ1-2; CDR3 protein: CASFKETGLILDGYTF
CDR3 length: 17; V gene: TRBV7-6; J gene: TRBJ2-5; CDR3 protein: CASSLAGWDRNEETQYF
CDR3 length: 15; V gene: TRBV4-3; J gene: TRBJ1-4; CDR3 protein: CASSQGGQKDEKLFF
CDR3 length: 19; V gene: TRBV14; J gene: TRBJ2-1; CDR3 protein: CASSQGALAGGPVVGEQFF
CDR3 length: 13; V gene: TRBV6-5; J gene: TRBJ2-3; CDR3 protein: CASSSLQGDTQYF
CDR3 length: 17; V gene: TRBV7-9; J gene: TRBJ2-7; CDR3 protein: CASSPTTSGLYSYEQYF
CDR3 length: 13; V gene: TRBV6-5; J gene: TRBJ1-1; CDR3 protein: CASSYLNSAEAFF
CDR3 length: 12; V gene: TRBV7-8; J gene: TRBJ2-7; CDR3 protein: CASSLATYEQYF
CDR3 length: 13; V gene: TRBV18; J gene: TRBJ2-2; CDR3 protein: CASSPQGDGELFF
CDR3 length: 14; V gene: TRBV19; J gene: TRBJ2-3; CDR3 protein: CASKGVGGTDTQYF
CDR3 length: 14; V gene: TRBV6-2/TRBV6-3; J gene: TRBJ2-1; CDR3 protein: CASSRSGSPDEQFF
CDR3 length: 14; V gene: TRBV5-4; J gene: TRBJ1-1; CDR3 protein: CASSFGGSNTEAFF
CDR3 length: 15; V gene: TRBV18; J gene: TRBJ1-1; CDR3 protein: CASVPPTGLNTEAFF
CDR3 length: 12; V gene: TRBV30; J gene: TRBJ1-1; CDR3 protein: CAWGRRDTEAFF
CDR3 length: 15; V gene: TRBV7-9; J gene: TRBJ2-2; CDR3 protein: CASSPGRTNTGELFF
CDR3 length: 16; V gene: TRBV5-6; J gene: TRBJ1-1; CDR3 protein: CASSWGSTNWDTEAFF
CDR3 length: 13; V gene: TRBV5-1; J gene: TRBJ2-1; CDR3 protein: CASSYLLDNEQFF
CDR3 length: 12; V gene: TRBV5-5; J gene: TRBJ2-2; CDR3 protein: CASSLLNGELFF
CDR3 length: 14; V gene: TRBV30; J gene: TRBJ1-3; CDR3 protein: CAWSRLITGNTIYF
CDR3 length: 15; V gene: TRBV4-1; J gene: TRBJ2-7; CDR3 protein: CASSQGGTGTWEQYF
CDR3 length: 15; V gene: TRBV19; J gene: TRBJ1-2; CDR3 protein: CASNPREWTNYGYTF
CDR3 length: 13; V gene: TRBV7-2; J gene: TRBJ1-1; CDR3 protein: CASSQQGFPEAFF
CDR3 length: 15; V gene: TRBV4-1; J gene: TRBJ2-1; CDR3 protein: CASSQAVLAEIGQFF
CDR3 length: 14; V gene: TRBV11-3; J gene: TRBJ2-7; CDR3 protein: CASSPTSVAYEQYF
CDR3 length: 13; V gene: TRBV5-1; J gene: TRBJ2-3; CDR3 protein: CASAGQGADTQYF
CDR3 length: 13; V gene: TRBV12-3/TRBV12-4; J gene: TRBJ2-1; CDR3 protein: CASSLAPGGGEFF
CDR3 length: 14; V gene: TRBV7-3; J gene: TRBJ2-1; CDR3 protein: CASSFRGDYNEQFF
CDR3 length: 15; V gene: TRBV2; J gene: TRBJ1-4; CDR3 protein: CASIDGGITNEKLFF
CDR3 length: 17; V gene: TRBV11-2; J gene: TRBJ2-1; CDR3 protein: CASTSRAAGGVYNEQFF
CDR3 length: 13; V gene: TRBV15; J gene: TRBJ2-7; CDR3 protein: CATSRDLSYEQYF
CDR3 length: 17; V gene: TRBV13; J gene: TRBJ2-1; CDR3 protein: CASSPRGTSGRRNEQFF
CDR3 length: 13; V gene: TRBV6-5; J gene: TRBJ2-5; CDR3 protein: CASSHGTVETQYF
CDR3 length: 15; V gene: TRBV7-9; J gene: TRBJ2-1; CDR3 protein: CASSRSGREGNEQFF
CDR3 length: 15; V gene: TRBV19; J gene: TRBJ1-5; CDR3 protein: CASTHPGQGGQPQHF
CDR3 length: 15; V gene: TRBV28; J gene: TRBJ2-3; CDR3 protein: CASSLAGEGTDTQYF
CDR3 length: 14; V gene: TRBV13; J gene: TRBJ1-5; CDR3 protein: CASRESVGNQPQHF
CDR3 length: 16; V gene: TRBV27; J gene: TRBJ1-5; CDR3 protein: CASSLYPRTPNQPQHF
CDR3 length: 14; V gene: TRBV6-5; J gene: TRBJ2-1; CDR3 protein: CASRGLAGVNEQFF
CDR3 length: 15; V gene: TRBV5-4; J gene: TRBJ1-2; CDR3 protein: CASSLAGTSNYGYTF
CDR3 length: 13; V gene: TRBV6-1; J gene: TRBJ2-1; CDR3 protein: CASSEARVGEQFF
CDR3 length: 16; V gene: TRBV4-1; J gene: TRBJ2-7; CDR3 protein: CASSFLSGTNSYEQYF
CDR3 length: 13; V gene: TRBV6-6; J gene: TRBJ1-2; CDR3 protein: CASKSETDYGYTF
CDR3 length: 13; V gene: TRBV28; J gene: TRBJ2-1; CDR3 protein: CASKGNSYNEQFF
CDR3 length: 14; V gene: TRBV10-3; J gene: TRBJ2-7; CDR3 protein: CASGRAGSFHEQYF